This TCR beta chain was obtained from a study of control samples from healthy donors and cancer patients. Libraries were prepared by immunoSEQ multiplex PCR; TCRdb keeps only in-frame clonotypes and omits some of them. This repertoire shows about 150,000 clones, approximately 96% found once; its top ten account for 4.5% to 6%. The CDR3 is 14 amino acids. Trimming removed 9 bases from V and 5 bases from J; junction bases left unmatched: 11. CDR1 is SNHLY, CDR2 FYNNEI, per germline. The receptor was derived from a man aged 40-50 years in good health. The sequenced material came from blood. V is TRBV2 and J is TRBJ1-1; 8 nucleotides agree with TRBD1. The CDR3 bases are TGTGCCAGTCTCCATGGACAGGGCTTAACTGAAGCTTTCTTT. Its protein is CASLHGQGLTEAFF.